The 26 T cell receptor beta chains below were found in one sample sequenced in a study of cytomegalovirus exposure and HLA in healthy donors. 60 Vbeta and 13 Jbeta primers were used in PCR. The method was immunoSEQ multiplex PCR; TCRdb's version includes in-frame clones alone and lacks a portion of them. Of roughly 150,000 clones in the sample, around four fifths were seen once. Sequencing used PBMCs. The source is a man aged 18 to 29 in good health and CMV-seropositive.

The chain links TRBV15 to TRBJ1-1; D may be TRBD1 (6 bases). Trimming took off 1 base at V and 3 bases at J, with 6 bases between the two ends. This CDR3 spans 13 amino acids. Germline-derived CDR1 and CDR2 are LNHNV and YYDKDF (reference sequence). The CDR3: CATSRGQDTEAFF. CDR3 sequence (DNA): TGTGCCACCAGCAGAGGACAGGACACTGAAGCTTTCTTT.

This clone was counted a few times. The chain recombines TRBV7-9 with TRBJ1-5; unclear D gene. CDR1 and CDR2 from the germline V gene are SEHNR and FQNEAQ (reference sequence). This CDR3 region has 13 residues. Deletions cut 4 bases from V and 4 bases from J, with 8 bases between. CDR3 protein: CASSWGDNQPQHF. DNA of the CDR3: TGTGCCAGCAGCTGGGGAGATAATCAGCCCCAGCATTTT.

The chain joins TRBV4-1 to TRBJ2-1; D perhaps matches TRBD2 (6 bases). V gave up 0 bases and J gave up 13 bases, with 10 bases separating them. This CDR3 spans 12 amino acids. Germline V gives CDR1 MGHRA, CDR2 YSYEKL. The CDR3 region is CASSQDWGEQFF. Here the CDR3 DNA reads TGCGCCAGCAGCCAAGATTGGGGGGAACAGTTCTTC.

The chain employs TRBV28 and TRBJ2-2, with unresolved D. The CDR3 is 16 amino acids. Germline V CDR1 and CDR2: MDHEN, SYDVKM. Trimming stripped 1 base from V and 2 bases from J, with 11 bases between. The CDR3: CASSLYAVANTGELFF. CDR3 coding DNA: TGTGCCAGCAGTTTATATGCTGTGGCAAACACCGGGGAGCTGTTTTTT.

In its sample, this clone was seen a few times. The J gene is TRBJ2-7, the V gene TRBV6-5; the match to TRBD1 covers 7 bases. V dropped 1 base and J dropped 1; count of bases not matched to a gene: 7. Germline CDR1 and CDR2: MNHEY and SVGAGI. This CDR3 is built from 16 residues. This CDR3 reads CASSYWRGTESYEQYF. The CDR3 nucleotides are TGTGCCAGCAGTTACTGGCGAGGGACAGAATCCTACGAGCAGTACTTC.

Comment on this clone: The CDR3 does not close with the conserved phenylalanine or tryptophan, likely indicating a read error. CDR3 sequence (DNA): TGTGCCAGCAGCTTGGGTATAGGACAGGGTACCCTCCACCTT. Protein product: CASSLGIGQGTLHL. V usage is TRBV5-4 and J usage is TRBJ1-6; 8 bases fit TRBD1. The length of the CDR3 is 14 residues. Germline loops: CDR1 SGHNT, CDR2 YYREEE (reference sequence). V was clipped by 0 bases and J by 14 bases; unmatched bases: 7.

The genes are TRBV7-9 and TRBJ2-3, with D uncertain. The CDR3 length is 16 residues. Trimming stripped 1 base from V and 0 bases from J, with 11 bases between. Germline CDR1 reads SEHNR; CDR2 reads FQNEAQ (reference sequence). The CDR3 DNA follows: TGTGCCAGCAGCTTAGTACAAGCGCGCAGCACAGATACGCAGTATTTT. Translating it yields CASSLVQARSTDTQYF.

V and J are TRBV10-1 and TRBJ2-1, with 7 bases aligning to TRBD1. The CDR3 length is 18 residues. CDR1 is WNHNN, CDR2 SYGVQD, per germline (reference sequence). The J segment lost 0 bases and the V segment lost 5 bases, leaving 13 bases of the junction unmatched. Here the CDR3 DNA reads TGCGCCAGCAGTAGCGTATTCCGGGGACAGATCTCCTACAATGAGCAGTTCTTC. Protein sequence: CASSSVFRGQISYNEQFF.

The chain employs TRBV5-1 and TRBJ2-7; possibly TRBD1 for D (6 bases). Germline V gives CDR1 SGHRS, CDR2 YFSETQ. The CDR3 extends over 14 amino acids. Trimming took 6 bases from V and 1 from J, leaving 14 bases between them. CDR3 sequence reads: CASNPSTGSYEQYF. The CDR3 nucleotides read TGCGCCAGCAACCCATCTACAGGGTCCTACGAGCAGTACTTC.

This clone was seen more than once but under ten times. The chain recombines TRBV10-1 with TRBJ2-2, with a tentative D call TRBD2 (5 bases). The CDR3 totals 18 residues. CDR1 is WNHNN, CDR2 SYGVQD, per germline (reference sequence). V was pared by 3 bases and J by 2 bases, with 19 bases between. The CDR3, as DNA: TGCGCCAGCAGTGATTCTGGAGGACGGACCACTAACACCGGGGAGCTGTTTTTT. As protein: CASSDSGGRTTNTGELFF.

This clone has a single count. The V gene is TRBV11-1, the J gene TRBJ2-3; possible D gene TRBD2, 7 bases. The CDR3 loop spans 16 amino acids. The V gene lost 3 bases and the J gene lost 2 bases, with 15 bases spanning the gap. Germline values: CDR1 SGHAT, CDR2 FQDESV (reference sequence). CDR3 coding DNA: TGTGCCAGCAGCTTGCTTAGTGGGGGGGCCACAGATACGCAGTATTTT. It encodes CASSLLSGGATDTQYF.

This clone was picked up a small number of times. J is TRBJ2-3 and V is TRBV7-2; unclear D gene. The CDR3 consists of 14 residues. The germline V and J ends were trimmed by 1 base and 4 bases, with 9 bases remaining between them. Germline V gene sequence: CDR1 SGHTA, CDR2 FQGNSA. The DNA of the CDR3 is TGTGCCAGCAGCTTAGATTTTGTCGCAGATACGCAGTATTTT. Protein product: CASSLDFVADTQYF.

CDR3 DNA sequence: TGTGCCAGCAGACAAAGGGGCGGCGGCGAGGAAAAACTGTTTTTT. Translating it yields CASRQRGGGEEKLFF. This chain connects TRBV28 to TRBJ1-4; D is perhaps TRBD1 (5 bases). Trimming took 6 bases from V and 8 from J, leaving 19 bases between them. This CDR3 is 15 amino acids long. Germline CDR1 reads MDHEN; CDR2 reads SYDVKM.

As regards this clone: The sample carries other DNA sequences with the same CDR3. This chain links TRBV29-1 with TRBJ2-7; tentative D call: TRBD1 (5 bases). CDR1 and CDR2 (germline): SQVTM, ANQGSEA. This CDR3 region has 13 residues. Trimming left V 3 bases short and J 3 bases short, with 12 bases between. The CDR3 region has the DNA TGCAGCGTTGAGCAGGGAAAGGGCTACGAGCAGTACTTC. Its protein is CSVEQGKGYEQYF.

The CDR3: CASSLGLAGLDNEQFF. In nucleotides, the CDR3 is TGCGCCAGCAGCCTGGGACTAGCGGGCCTCGACAATGAGCAGTTCTTC. V usage is TRBV5-1 and J usage is TRBJ2-1; 12 positions match TRBD2. With 4 bases clipped from V and 5 bases from J, the junction kept 7 bases outside the gene matches. Per germline, CDR1 SGHRS and CDR2 YFSETQ. This CDR3 is built from 16 residues.

For this clone: One end of the junction is discordant with germline, which a read error may explain. The rearrangement links TRBV7-7 to TRBJ1-1; D is possibly TRBD1 (5 bases). This CDR3 is 14 amino acids long. Germline V gene data show CDR1 as SSHAT and CDR2 as FNYEAQ (reference sequence). The CDR3 DNA reads TGTGCTAGCAGCCGAGCAGCGGGGGACACTGAAGCTTTCTTT. Translation gives CASSRAAGDTEAFF.

This chain joins TRBV28 and TRBJ1-1, with 12 bases aligning to TRBD1. The CDR3 totals 17 residues. V was clipped by 5 bases and J by 0 bases; unmatched bases: 7. CDR1 is MDHEN, CDR2 SYDVKM, per germline. CDR3 in DNA: TGTGCCAGCAGTCCGGTGGGACAGGGGGCCTTGAACACTGAAGCTTTCTTT. Translated, it gives CASSPVGQGALNTEAFF.

The chain has TRBV29-1 and TRBJ1-4, with TRBD1 as a possible D gene (5 bases). The CDR3 consists of 16 residues. The germline CDR1 and CDR2 sequences are SQVTM and ANQGSEA. Trimming pared 5 bases from V and 8 bases from J, leaving 24 bases between. The CDR3 loop reads CSVQSPTAPNQEKLFF. DNA of the CDR3: TGCAGCGTTCAAAGCCCGACAGCGCCGAATCAGGAAAAACTGTTTTTT.

This clone was seen a few times. The V call is TRBV5-4, the J call TRBJ2-1; perhaps TRBD2 as D (7 bases). V lost 4 bases to trimming and J lost 10 bases, with 24 bases between them. The germline gives CDR1 SGHNT, CDR2 YYREEE (reference sequence). There are 16 residues in the CDR3. CDR3 sequence: CASSRGLVGGRGEQFF. CDR3 coding DNA: TGTGCCAGCAGCCGGGGGCTAGTGGGGGGGCGTGGGGAGCAGTTCTTC.

The gene calls are TRBV18 and TRBJ2-7; TRBD2 is a possible D gene (6 bases). The germline gives CDR1 KGHSH, CDR2 LQKENI. This CDR3 has 13 amino acids. V shed 1 base and J shed 4 bases, with 8 bases lying between them. CDR3 region: CASSPRGVYEQYF. Here the CDR3 DNA reads TGTGCCAGCTCACCACGGGGGGTATACGAGCAGTACTTC.

This clone was seen a handful of times. This chain connects TRBV16 to TRBJ2-5; D is perhaps TRBD1 (6 bases). CDR1 and CDR2 (germline): KGHSY, FQNENV. V dropped 2 bases and J dropped 4 bases, with 14 bases sitting between them. The CDR3 totals 15 residues. The CDR3 bases are TGTGCCAGCAGCCAAAACTCGGTGGGGGCAGAGACCCAGTACTTC. Amino acid sequence: CASSQNSVGAETQYF.

The V call is TRBV4-1, the J call TRBJ1-3; the D is unclear. The germline V and J ends were trimmed by 1 base and 0 bases, with 7 bases remaining between them. This CDR3 has 15 amino acids. The V gene's germline CDR1 is MGHRA and CDR2 YSYEKL. The CDR3 region has the DNA TGCGCCAGCAGCCAAGGCGCTAGCTCTGGAAACACCATATATTTT. Its protein product is CASSQGASSGNTIYF.

This chain joins TRBV27 and TRBJ2-7; TRBD1 aligns across 8 bases. The trim removed 7 bases at V and 1 base at J, leaving 9 bases unmatched. The CDR3 sequence is 15 residues long. The germline gives CDR1 MNHEY, CDR2 SMNVEV (reference sequence). CDR3 protein: CASTNLRTGSYEQYF. The CDR3 nucleotides are TGTGCCAGCACCAATCTCAGGACAGGGTCCTACGAGCAGTACTTC.

V is TRBV10-2 and J is TRBJ2-7; the match to TRBD1 covers 7 bases. J was trimmed by 2 bases and V by 6 bases; bases with no gene match: 7. There are 14 residues in the CDR3. The germline CDR1 and CDR2 sequences are WSHSY and SAAADI. Written as DNA, the CDR3 is TGCGCCAGCAGACACGGGACAGATACCTACGAGCAGTACTTC. This sequence encodes CASRHGTDTYEQYF.

The rearrangement joins TRBV4-1 to TRBJ2-7; D is ambiguous. Trimming cost V 0 bases and J 4 bases, with 16 bases left between them. The CDR3 is 16 amino acids. Germline CDR1 and CDR2: MGHRA and YSYEKL. The CDR3 coding sequence is TGCGCCAGCAGCCAAGAGAGTAATGGTGAGGCATACGAGCAGTACTTC. Its translation is CASSQESNGEAYEQYF.

The rearrangement joins TRBV6-1 to TRBJ2-5; D gene ambiguous. The DNA end lines up better with TRBJ2-7; the J call may be wrong. The CDR3 totals 16 residues. Germline V gives CDR1 MNHNS, CDR2 SASEGT. The CDR3 region is CASSDPSRTVSYEQYF. CDR3 DNA: TGTGCCAGCAGTGACCCCTCCCGCACGGTGTCCTACGAGCAGTACTTC.